One and the same sample provided the 12 T cell receptor beta chains below, sequenced in a study of OX40 agonist ivuxolimab in advanced cancers. Sequencing used immunoSEQ multiplex PCR; TCRdb keeps in-frame clones, though not all of them. This table has about 73,000 clones, over 75% appearing once. The specimen comprised CD4+ or CD8+ T cells sorted from blood, sampled in a trial of the OX40 agonist ivuxolimab. Receptor source: an adult with an advanced solid tumor such as melanoma, head and neck, liver or kidney cancer.

This chain uses TRBV10-2 with TRBJ1-6, with 7 positions matching TRBD1. The J segment lost 10 bases and the V segment lost 8 bases, leaving 17 bases of the junction unmatched. CDR3 length: 16 residues. The V gene's germline CDR1 is WSHSY and CDR2 SAAADI. CDR3 amino acids: CASSRGGPEEGSPLHF. CDR3 sequence (DNA): TGCGCCAGCTCCCGAGGGGGCCCCGAGGAAGGATCACCCCTCCACTTT.

This sequence joins TRBV5-4 and TRBJ1-4; no reliable D call. The CDR3 totals 14 residues. Germline lookup yields CDR1 SGHNT and CDR2 YYREEE (reference sequence). Trimming left V 0 bases short and J 0 bases short, with 3 bases between. CDR3 DNA: TGTGCCAGCAGCTTGGCAACAACTAATGAAAAACTGTTTTTT. It specifies CASSLATTNEKLFF.

The V and J genes are TRBV4-3 and TRBJ1-2; 7 bases are shared with TRBD1. CDR3 length equals 15 residues. Trimming removed 1 base from V and 7 bases from J; junction bases left unmatched: 9. Germline-derived CDR1 and CDR2 are LGHNA and YSLEER. The DNA of the CDR3 is TGCGCCAGCAGCCAAGTTGGAGACAGGGCCCTTGGCTACACCTTC. Translated: CASSQVGDRALGYTF.

Remarks on this clone: A read error may account for a junction end that differs from germline. The rearrangement uses TRBV7-7 and TRBJ2-3; D not certain. Germline loops: CDR1 SSHAT, CDR2 FNYEAQ (reference sequence). The CDR3 covers 15 residues. The CDR3 DNA reads TGTGCTAGCAGCTTAGGCCCTACGGAGTCAGATACGCAGTATTTT. Translated, it gives CASSLGPTESDTQYF.

This chain joins TRBV7-9 and TRBJ2-7; TRBD2 aligns across 7 bases. The germline V gene has CDR1 SEHNR and CDR2 FQNEAQ (reference sequence). The V segment lost 4 bases and the J segment 2 bases; nucleotides outside the gene matches: 8. CDR3 size: 15 residues. The CDR3 protein is CASSSQAGYTYEQYF. The CDR3 DNA is TGTGCCAGCAGCTCCCAAGCGGGATACACCTACGAGCAGTACTTC.

The chain couples TRBV7-2 to TRBJ2-1; 7 nucleotides line up with TRBD1. This CDR3 is 12 amino acids long. CDR1 SGHTA and CDR2 FQGNSA come from the germline V gene. The junction had 0 bases not matched to a gene; V was cut back by 4 bases and J by 6 bases. This chain's CDR3 is CASSWTGNEQFF. The CDR3 coding sequence is TGTGCCAGCAGCTGGACAGGCAATGAGCAGTTCTTC.

V and J are TRBV5-6 and TRBJ2-7, with D uncertain. Germline V gives CDR1 SGHDT, CDR2 YYEEEE. The CDR3 extends over 12 amino acids. V was trimmed by 5 bases and J by 4 bases, leaving 10 bases between them. Written as DNA, the CDR3 is TGTGCCAGCAGTCAATGGGGTTACGAGCAGTACTTC. Its translation: CASSQWGYEQYF.

The chain employs TRBV15 and TRBJ2-1; D might be TRBD2 (6 bases). Trimming pared 0 bases from V and 2 bases from J, leaving 8 bases between. Germline CDR1 reads LNHNV; CDR2 reads YYDKDF (reference sequence). The CDR3 contains 15 residues. As DNA, the CDR3 is TGTGCCACCAGCAGAGATGCGGGACCCTACAATGAGCAGTTCTTC. Encoded protein: CATSRDAGPYNEQFF.

The chain is built from TRBV7-9 and TRBJ2-5; the match to TRBD2 covers 14 bases. The J call could be wrong; TRBJ2-7 is a better fit for the DNA end. The CDR3 runs to 16 residues. Germline V gene data show CDR1 as SEHNR and CDR2 as FQNEAQ (reference sequence). CDR3 sequence (DNA): TGTGCCAGCAGCCCCGGGACTAGCGGGAGTTTCTACGAGCAGTACTTC. It is translated as CASSPGTSGSFYEQYF.

This chain links TRBV7-3 with TRBJ2-3; 7 bases match TRBD1. V trimming: 6 bases; J trimming: 2 bases; junction bases outside the gene matches: 5. Germline CDR1 reads SGHTA; CDR2 reads FQGTGA. The CDR3 consists of 14 residues. The CDR3 here is CASSLDRATDTQYF. The CDR3 DNA follows: TGTGCCAGCAGTTTAGACAGGGCCACAGATACGCAGTATTTT.

Comments on this clone: Other DNA sequences of this sample code for an identical CDR3. The V gene is TRBV18, the J gene TRBJ2-5; D remains unclear. The CDR3 totals 11 residues. Trimming removed 6 bases at V and 5 bases at J, with 7 bases between. Germline V lookup: CDR1 KGHSH, CDR2 LQKENI. CDR3 DNA sequence: TGTGCCAGCTCTCCCGAGGAGACCCAGTACTTC. Translation gives CASSPEETQYF.

V gene TRBV7-8 combines with J gene TRBJ2-1; 8 bases map to TRBD1. Germline values: CDR1 SGHVS, CDR2 FQNEAQ. Germline trimming cut 4 bases from V and 8 bases from J; bases unmatched to any gene: 1. The CDR3 loop spans 12 amino acids. The chain's CDR3 is CASSSTGDEQFF. The CDR3 region has the DNA TGTGCCAGCAGCTCGACAGGGGATGAGCAGTTCTTC.